Here is one T cell receptor beta chain with its context. The specificity of this receptor is unknown. Base qualities are not at hand, and no much larger clone is one base apart. The reads were generated on an Illumina HiSeq 2000. Multiplex PCR amplification was used to build the TCR beta chain libraries. High-throughput sequencing was used to analyze the amplified TCR beta chain products. Clones were called with MiXCR by TCRdb after fastp trimmed the public reads at Q25, and only in-frame beta chains were retained. CDR3 protein duplicates are merged, each entry listing the most common genes and DNA. The sample has 200,000 or so distinct CDR3 sequences on record, approximately 33% of them singletons. In total, the top ten clones hold about 4.5% of the sample. The CDR3 sequence holds 14 residues, the cysteine and phenylalanine included. This entry keeps only the CDR3 DNA: 42 bases, framed from base 1. Based on the germline V gene (reference sequence), the CDR1 and CDR2 sequences are LNHDA and SQIVND. Clipping removes 10 bases from V and 1 base from J, with 9 as the unmatched junction base count.

The lymph node samples were taken from the axillary draining lymph nodes of breast cancer patients. The entry originates in a study of breast tumors, draining lymph nodes, adjacent tissues (dated by TCRdb to the mid-2010s). Looking at the study overall: The study compared TCR beta repertoires across tumor, adjacent nontumor tissue and axillary lymph nodes from breast cancer patients. The study was designed to assess the relationships and possible T-cell exchange between tumor, surrounding tissue and draining lymph node repertoires in human breast cancer. Overall study results and their limits: The conclusion that tumor T cells originate in lymph nodes was framed as consistent with a hypothesis rather than directly demonstrated. Tumor and nontumor tissue repertoires were significantly more similar in luminal-like than in basal-like breast cancer. A scenario in which most tumor T cells derive from the lymph node and then expand within tumor tissue was judged to be consistent with the data. Tumors showed preferential V and J gene usage, and their T-cell repertoire diversity fell below that of lymph nodes yet above that of nontumor tissue.

Here the chain combines TRBV19 and TRBJ1-1; a stretch of 7 junction bases matches TRBD1. This receptor was taken from a female donor with breast cancer. Some clones in this sample may be carry-over from other donors' samples. The sample comprised axillary lymph node tissue. The sequenced DNA is TGTGCCACGAGTACAGGGGCGTCGAACACTGAAGCTTTCTTT. It translates to CATSTGASNTEAFF.